The 4 T cell receptor beta chains listed next were all sequenced from one sample in a study of blood T cell repertoires in COVID-19. Sequencing used immunoSEQ multiplex PCR; TCRdb keeps in-frame clones, though not all of them. The repertoire consists of around 80,000 clones, with more than 65% occurring once and the leading ten covering 15% to 20%. The sequenced sample was peripheral blood. The receptors stem from a woman of 80 years or more with active or convalescent COVID-19.

CDR3 nucleotide sequence: TGCGCCAGCAGCCAAGATTCAAGGAGCTCCTACAATGAGCAGTTCTTC. Translation: CASSQDSRSSYNEQFF. The rearrangement links TRBV4-1 to TRBJ2-1; no definite D call. The germline CDR1 and CDR2 sequences are MGHRA and YSYEKL. Trimming removed 0 bases from V and 0 bases from J, with 9 bases in between. The CDR3 spans 16 residues.

The chain carries TRBV7-2 and TRBJ2-3; D is uncertain. This CDR3 has 14 residues. Germline assignment: CDR1 SGHTA and CDR2 FQGNSA. The V gene lost 6 bases and the J gene lost 5 bases, with 15 bases spanning the gap. This CDR3 is CASSFFEDGDTQYF. CDR3 DNA: TGTGCCAGCAGTTTCTTCGAGGATGGAGATACGCAGTATTTT.

This chain joins TRBV6-5 and TRBJ1-4, with D perhaps TRBD1 (5 bases). Germline V gene lookup returns CDR1 MNHEY and CDR2 SVGAGI. There are 15 residues in the CDR3. Trimming removed 6 bases from V and 5 bases from J, with 16 bases in between. In nucleotides, the CDR3 is TGTGCCAGCAGGCGCAGCCCGACAGAGAATGAAAAACTGTTTTTT. Amino acids: CASRRSPTENEKLFF.

About this clone: Additional DNA sequences in this sample encode the identical CDR3. CDR3 region: CASSPKGQGYEQYF. CDR3 DNA sequence: TGTGCCAGCTCACCAAAGGGACAGGGTTACGAGCAGTACTTC. The gene calls are TRBV18 and TRBJ2-7, with 9 positions matching TRBD1. Germline CDR1 and CDR2: KGHSH and LQKENI. The length of the CDR3 is 14 residues. V lost 2 bases, J lost 4 bases, and 3 bases stayed unmatched. Full variable domain (outside the CDR3, taken from reference TRBV18 and TRBJ2-7): NAGVMQNPRHLVRRRGQEARLRCSPMKGHSHVYWYRQLPEEGLKFMVYLQKENIIDESGMPKERFSAEFPKEGPSILRIQQVVRGDSAAYFCASSPKGQGYEQYFGPGTRLTVT.